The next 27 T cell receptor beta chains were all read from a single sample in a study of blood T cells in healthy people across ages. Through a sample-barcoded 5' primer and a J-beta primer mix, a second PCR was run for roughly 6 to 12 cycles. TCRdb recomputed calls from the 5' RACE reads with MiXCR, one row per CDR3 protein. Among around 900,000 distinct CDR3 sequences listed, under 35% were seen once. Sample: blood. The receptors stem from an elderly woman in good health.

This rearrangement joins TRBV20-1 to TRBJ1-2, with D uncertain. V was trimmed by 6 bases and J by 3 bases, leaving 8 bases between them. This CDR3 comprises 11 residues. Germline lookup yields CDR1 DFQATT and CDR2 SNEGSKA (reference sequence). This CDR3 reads CSAKGDYGYTF. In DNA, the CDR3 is TGCAGTGCAAAGGGCGACTATGGCTACACCTTC.

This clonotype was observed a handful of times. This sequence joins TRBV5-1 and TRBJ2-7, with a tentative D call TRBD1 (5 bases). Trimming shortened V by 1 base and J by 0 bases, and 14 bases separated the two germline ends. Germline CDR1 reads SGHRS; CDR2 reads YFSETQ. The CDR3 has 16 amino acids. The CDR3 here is CASSLRQGLSSYEQYF. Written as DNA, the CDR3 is TGCGCCAGCAGCTTGCGGCAGGGCCTAAGCTCCTACGAGCAGTACTTC.

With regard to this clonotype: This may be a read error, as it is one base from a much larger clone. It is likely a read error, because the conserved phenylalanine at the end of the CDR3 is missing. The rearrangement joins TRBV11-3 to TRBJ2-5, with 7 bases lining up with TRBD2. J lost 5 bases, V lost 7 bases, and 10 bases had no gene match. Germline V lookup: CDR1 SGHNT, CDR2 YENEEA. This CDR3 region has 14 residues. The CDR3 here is CASTPTGRRETQYC. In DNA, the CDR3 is TGTGCCAGCACCCCGACCGGGAGGCGGGAGACCCAGTACTGC.

The CDR3 nucleotides read TGTGCCAGCGGGGAGATTCTGGATACGCAGTATTTT. As protein: CASGEILDTQYF. The gene calls are TRBV7-9 and TRBJ2-3; D may be TRBD2 (5 bases). From germline, CDR1 is SEHNR and CDR2 FQNEAQ (reference sequence). The CDR3 runs 12 residues. Deletions cut 8 bases from V and 6 bases from J, with 12 bases between.

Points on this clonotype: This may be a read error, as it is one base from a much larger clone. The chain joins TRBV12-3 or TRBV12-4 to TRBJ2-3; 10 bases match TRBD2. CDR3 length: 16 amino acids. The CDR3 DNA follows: TGTGCCAGCAGTTCTAGGAGCGGGGGGGCGAGAGATGCGCAGTATTTT. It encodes CASSSRSGGARDAQYF.

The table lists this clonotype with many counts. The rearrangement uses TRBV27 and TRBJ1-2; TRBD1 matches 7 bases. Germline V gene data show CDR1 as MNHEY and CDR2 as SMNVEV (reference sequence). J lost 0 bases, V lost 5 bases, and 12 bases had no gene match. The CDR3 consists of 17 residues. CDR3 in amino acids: CASSPAGTATPNYGYTF. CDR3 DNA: TGTGCCAGCAGTCCCGCCGGGACAGCAACTCCTAACTATGGCTACACCTTC.

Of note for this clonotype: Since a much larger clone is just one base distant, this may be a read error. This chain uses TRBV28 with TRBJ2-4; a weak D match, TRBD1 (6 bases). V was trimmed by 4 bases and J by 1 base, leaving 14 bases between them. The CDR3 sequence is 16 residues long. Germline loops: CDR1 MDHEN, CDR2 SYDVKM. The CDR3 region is CASSSHGQSAKNIQYF. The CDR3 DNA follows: TGTGCCAGCAGTTCCCATGGACAGTCGGCCAAAAACATTCAGTACTTC.

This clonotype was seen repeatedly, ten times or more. CDR3 DNA: TGTGCCAGCAGTAACCCCCACGAGCAGTACTTC. As protein: CASSNPHEQYF. The gene calls are TRBV7-2 and TRBJ2-7; D call uncertain. The CDR3 has 11 residues. Germline V gives CDR1 SGHTA, CDR2 FQGNSA. V dropped 6 bases and J dropped 5 bases, with 8 bases sitting between them.

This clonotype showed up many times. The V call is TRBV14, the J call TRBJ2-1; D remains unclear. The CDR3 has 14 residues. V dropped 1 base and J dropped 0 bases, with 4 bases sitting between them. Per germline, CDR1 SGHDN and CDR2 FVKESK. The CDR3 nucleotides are TGTGCCAGCAGCCAAGCCAGCTCCTACAATGAGCAGTTCTTC. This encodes CASSQASSYNEQFF.

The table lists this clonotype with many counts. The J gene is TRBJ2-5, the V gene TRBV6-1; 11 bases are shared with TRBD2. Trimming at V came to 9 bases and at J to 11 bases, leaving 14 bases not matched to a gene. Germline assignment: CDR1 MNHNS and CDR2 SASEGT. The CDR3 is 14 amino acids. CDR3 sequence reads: CASLAGGLQTEQYF. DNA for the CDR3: TGTGCCAGTCTAGCGGGGGGACTCCAAACGGAGCAGTACTTC.

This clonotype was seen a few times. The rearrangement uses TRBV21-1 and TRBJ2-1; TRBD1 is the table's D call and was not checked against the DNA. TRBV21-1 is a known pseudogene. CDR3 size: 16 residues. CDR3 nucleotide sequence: TGTGCCAGCAGCAAAGCGCTTTCGACAGCTAACAATGAGCAGTTCTTC. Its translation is CASSKALSTANNEQFF.

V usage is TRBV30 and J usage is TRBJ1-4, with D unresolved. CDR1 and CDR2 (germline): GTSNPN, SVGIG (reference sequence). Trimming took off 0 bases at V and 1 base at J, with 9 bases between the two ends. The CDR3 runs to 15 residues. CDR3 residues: CAWSVDLGTNEKLFF. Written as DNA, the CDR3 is TGTGCCTGGAGTGTAGACCTGGGAACTAATGAAAAACTGTTTTTT. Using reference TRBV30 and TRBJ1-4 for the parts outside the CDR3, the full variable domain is SQTIHQWPATLVQPVGSPLSLECTVEGTSNPNLYWYRQAAGRGLQLLFYSVGIGQISSEVPQNLSASRPQDRQFILSSKKLLLSDSGFYLCAWSVDLGTNEKLFFGSGTQLSVL.

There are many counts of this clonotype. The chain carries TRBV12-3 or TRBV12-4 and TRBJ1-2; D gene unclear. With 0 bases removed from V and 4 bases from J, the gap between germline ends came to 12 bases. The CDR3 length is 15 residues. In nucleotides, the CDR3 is TGTGCCAGCAGTTTAGCGCCGGGTTACGGCTATGGCTACACCTTC. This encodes CASSLAPGYGYGYTF.

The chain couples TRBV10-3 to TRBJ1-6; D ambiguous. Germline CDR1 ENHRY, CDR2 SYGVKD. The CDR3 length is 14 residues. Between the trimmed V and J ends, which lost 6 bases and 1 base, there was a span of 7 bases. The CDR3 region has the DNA TGTGCCATCAGCCGGGAATCCTATAATTCACCCCTCCACTTT. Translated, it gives CAISRESYNSPLHF.

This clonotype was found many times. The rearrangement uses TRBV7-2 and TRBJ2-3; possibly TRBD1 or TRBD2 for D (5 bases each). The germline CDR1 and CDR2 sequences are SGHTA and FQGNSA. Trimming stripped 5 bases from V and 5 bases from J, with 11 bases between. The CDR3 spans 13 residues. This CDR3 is CASSPTRGDTQYF. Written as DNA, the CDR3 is TGTGCCAGCAGCCCCACGAGGGGAGATACGCAGTATTTT.

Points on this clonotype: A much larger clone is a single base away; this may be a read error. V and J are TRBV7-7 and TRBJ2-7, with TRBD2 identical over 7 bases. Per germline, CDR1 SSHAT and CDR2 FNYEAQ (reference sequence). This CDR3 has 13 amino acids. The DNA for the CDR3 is TGTGCTAGCAGTTCCGGACTAGAGGGTGAGCAGTACTTC. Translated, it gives CASSSGLEGEQYF.

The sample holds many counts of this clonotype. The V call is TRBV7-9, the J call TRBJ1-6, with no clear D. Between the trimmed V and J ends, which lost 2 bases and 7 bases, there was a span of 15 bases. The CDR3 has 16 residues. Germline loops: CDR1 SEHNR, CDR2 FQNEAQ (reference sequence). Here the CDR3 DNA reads TGTGCCAGCAGCTTAATAGCGGGCAGATCGAATTCACCCCTCCACTTT. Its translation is CASSLIAGRSNSPLHF.

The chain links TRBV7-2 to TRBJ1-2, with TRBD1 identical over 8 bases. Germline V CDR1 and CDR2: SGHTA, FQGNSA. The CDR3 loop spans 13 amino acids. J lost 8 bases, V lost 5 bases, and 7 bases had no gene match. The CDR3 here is CASSLDRVKGYTF. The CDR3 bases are TGTGCCAGCAGCCTGGACAGGGTAAAGGGCTACACCTTC.

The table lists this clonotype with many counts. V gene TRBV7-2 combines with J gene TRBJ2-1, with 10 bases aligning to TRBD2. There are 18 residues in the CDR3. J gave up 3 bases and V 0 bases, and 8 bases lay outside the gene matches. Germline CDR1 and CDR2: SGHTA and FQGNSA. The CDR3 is CASSLARNRLAGYNEQFF. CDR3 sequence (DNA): TGTGCCAGCAGCTTAGCACGCAATCGACTAGCGGGCTACAATGAGCAGTTCTTC.

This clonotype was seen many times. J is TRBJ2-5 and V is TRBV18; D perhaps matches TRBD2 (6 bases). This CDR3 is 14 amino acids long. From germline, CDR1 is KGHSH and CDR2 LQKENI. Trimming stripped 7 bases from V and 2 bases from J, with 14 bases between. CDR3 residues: CASWPGTYQETQYF. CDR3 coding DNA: TGTGCCAGCTGGCCTGGGACTTATCAAGAGACCCAGTACTTC.

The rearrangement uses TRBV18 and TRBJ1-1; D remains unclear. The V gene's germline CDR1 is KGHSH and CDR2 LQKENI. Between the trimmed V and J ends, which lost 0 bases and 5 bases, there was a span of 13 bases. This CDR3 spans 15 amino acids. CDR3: CASSPPAARRTEAFF. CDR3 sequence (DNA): TGTGCCAGCTCACCACCTGCCGCCAGGCGGACTGAAGCTTTCTTT.

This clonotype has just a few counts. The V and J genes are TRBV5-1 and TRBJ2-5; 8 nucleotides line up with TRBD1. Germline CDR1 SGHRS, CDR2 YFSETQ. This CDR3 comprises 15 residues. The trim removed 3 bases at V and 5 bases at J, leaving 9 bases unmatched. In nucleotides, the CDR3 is TGCGCCAGCAGCTCACTTGCCCGGACAGGGGAGACCCAGTACTTC. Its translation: CASSSLARTGETQYF. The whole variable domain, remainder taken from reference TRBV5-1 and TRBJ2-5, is KAGVTQTPRYLIKTRGQQVTLSCSPISGHRSVSWYQQTPGQGLQFLFEYFSETQRNKGNFPGRFSGRQFSNSRSEMNVSTLELGDSALYLCASSSLARTGETQYFGPGTRLLVL.

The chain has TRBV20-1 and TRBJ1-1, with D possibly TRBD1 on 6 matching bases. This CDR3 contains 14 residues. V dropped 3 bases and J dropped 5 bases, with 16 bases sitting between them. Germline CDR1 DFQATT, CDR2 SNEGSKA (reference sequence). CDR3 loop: CSASFGGWKTEAFF. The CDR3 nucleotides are TGCAGTGCTAGTTTCGGGGGCTGGAAGACTGAAGCTTTCTTT.

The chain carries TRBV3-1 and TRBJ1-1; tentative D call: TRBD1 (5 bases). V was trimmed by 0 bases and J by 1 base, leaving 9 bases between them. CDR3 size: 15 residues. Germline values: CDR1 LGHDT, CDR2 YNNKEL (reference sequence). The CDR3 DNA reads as TGTGCCAGCAGCCAAGACAGGGCAGCGAACACTGAAGCTTTCTTT. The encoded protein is CASSQDRAANTEAFF.

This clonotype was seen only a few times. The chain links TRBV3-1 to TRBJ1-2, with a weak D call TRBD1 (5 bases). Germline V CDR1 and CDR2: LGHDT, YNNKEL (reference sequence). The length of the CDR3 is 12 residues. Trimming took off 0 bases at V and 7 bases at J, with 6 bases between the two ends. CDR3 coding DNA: TGTGCCAGCAGCCAAGAAGGGGCTGGCTACACCTTC. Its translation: CASSQEGAGYTF.

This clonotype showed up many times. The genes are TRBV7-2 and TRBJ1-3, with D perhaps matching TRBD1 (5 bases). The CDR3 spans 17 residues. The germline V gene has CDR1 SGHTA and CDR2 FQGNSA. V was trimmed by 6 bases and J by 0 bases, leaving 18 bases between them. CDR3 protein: CASSLVLVGTSGNTIYF. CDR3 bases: TGTGCCAGCAGTTTGGTTTTGGTGGGGACCTCTGGAAACACCATATATTTT.

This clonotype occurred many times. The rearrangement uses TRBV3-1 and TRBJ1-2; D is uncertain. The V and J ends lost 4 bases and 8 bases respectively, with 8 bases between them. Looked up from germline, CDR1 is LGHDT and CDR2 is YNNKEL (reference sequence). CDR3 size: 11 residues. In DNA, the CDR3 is TGTGCCAGCAGCCGTGAGAAAGGCTACACCTTC. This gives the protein CASSREKGYTF.